This entry lists 14 T cell receptor beta chains sequenced from one sample in a study of a mutant IDH1 vaccine in newly diagnosed glioma. Their target antigens are unknown. As to time point: week 11, during vaccination. Topical imiquimod was applied with each vaccine dose, which held 300 ug of mutant IDH1 20-mer peptide. Only in-frame clones appear in the TCRdb table, and some are missing; sequencing was by immunoSEQ multiplex PCR. The sample has some 120,000 clones, around three quarters seen once. Sample: PBMCs, taken from a glioma patient whose treatment included an IDH1 peptide vaccine. The receptors derive from a man in his forties with glioma.

This chain uses TRBV2 with TRBJ2-7; 9 bases line up with TRBD2. This CDR3 has 15 residues. V lost 4 bases to trimming and J lost 0 bases; unmatched junction nucleotides: 4. Germline V gene sequence: CDR1 SNHLY, CDR2 FYNNEI. CDR3 region: CASSASGAISYEQYF. The CDR3 DNA follows: TGTGCCAGCAGTGCTAGCGGGGCCATCTCCTACGAGCAGTACTTC.

This clone was seen a few times. The chain couples TRBV7-9 to TRBJ1-4; no reliable D call. Germline CDR1 SEHNR, CDR2 FQNEAQ (reference sequence). V was cut by 6 bases and J by 7 bases, with 12 bases left in between. The CDR3 spans 13 residues. CDR3 residues: CASRTTIREKLFF. The CDR3, as DNA: TGTGCCAGCAGGACAACCATTCGTGAAAAACTGTTTTTT.

The chain carries TRBV5-1 and TRBJ2-7; 14 bases line up with TRBD2. Per germline, CDR1 SGHRS and CDR2 YFSETQ. Trimming removed 0 bases from V and 4 bases from J; junction bases left unmatched: 12. The CDR3 length is 19 residues. Here the CDR3 DNA reads TGCGCCAGCAGCTTGGGCAAACAGGGGACTAGCGGGAGAGCTTACGAGCAGTACTTC. This encodes CASSLGKQGTSGRAYEQYF.

This chain uses TRBV7-2 with TRBJ1-5; D is ambiguous. The germline gives CDR1 SGHTA, CDR2 FQGNSA. CDR3 size: 18 residues. V was clipped by 5 bases and J by 1 base, with 21 bases between them. The CDR3 region is CASSPVGSSLSSNQPQHF. The CDR3 DNA reads TGTGCCAGCAGCCCCGTTGGGAGTTCGCTCTCGAGCAATCAGCCCCAGCATTTT.

This chain connects TRBV7-8 to TRBJ2-5; D not resolved. V gave up 3 bases and J gave up 1 base, with 18 bases separating them. This CDR3 has 17 residues. Germline values: CDR1 SGHVS, CDR2 FQNEAQ. This chain's CDR3 is CASSFSGVGRSQETQYF. CDR3 coding DNA: TGTGCCAGCAGCTTCAGTGGGGTAGGCCGGTCCCAAGAGACCCAGTACTTC. The entire variable domain, with the rest obtained from reference TRBV7-8 and TRBJ2-5, is as follows: GAGVSQSPRYKVAKRGQDVALRCDPISGHVSLFWYQQALGQGPEFLTYFQNEAQLDKSGLPSDRFFAERPEGSVSTLKIQRTQQEDSAVYLCASSFSGVGRSQETQYFGPGTRLLVL.

The rearrangement links TRBV5-4 to TRBJ2-3; a weak D match, TRBD2 (7 bases). The germline V gene has CDR1 SGHNT and CDR2 YYREEE (reference sequence). V lost 6 bases, J lost 2 bases, and 28 bases lay in between. This CDR3 spans 19 amino acids. The CDR3 bases are TGTGCCAGCACCCTTGGGAGGGGGTTGGTTAACGGAAACACAGATACGCAGTATTTT. It specifies CASTLGRGLVNGNTDTQYF.

The chain recombines TRBV27 with TRBJ2-2; D possibly matches TRBD1 or TRBD2 (5 bases each). CDR1 is MNHEY, CDR2 SMNVEV, per germline (reference sequence). The CDR3 loop spans 13 amino acids. Trimming took off 6 bases at V and 6 bases at J, with 11 bases between the two ends. For the CDR3, the DNA is TGTGCCAGCAGCCACGGGACCCCCGGGGAGCTGTTTTTT. Protein: CASSHGTPGELFF.

CDR3 DNA sequence: TGCGCCAGCAGTCGGCCTTCGGGCTACACCTTC. It specifies CASSRPSGYTF. The chain has TRBV23-1 and TRBJ1-2, with D uncertain. TRBV23-1 is an ORF; its function is uncertain. There are 11 residues in the CDR3. Trimming removed 4 bases from V and 8 bases from J, with 8 bases in between.

The chain combines TRBV6-1 with TRBJ1-5; 7 nucleotides align to TRBD1. The CDR3 contains 17 residues. Germline V gene sequence: CDR1 MNHNS, CDR2 SASEGT. The V segment lost 4 bases and the J segment 7 bases; nucleotides outside the gene matches: 16. DNA for the CDR3: TGTGCCAGCAGTGGGGCGGGGAGAGGGGGCGCCGGGCAGCCCCAGCATTTT. It specifies CASSGAGRGGAGQPQHF.

This clone has a single count. The chain recombines TRBV12-5 with TRBJ1-2, with D perhaps TRBD1 (5 bases). The V gene lost 6 bases and the J gene lost 6 bases, with 14 bases spanning the gap. The germline V gene encodes CDR1 LGHNT and CDR2 FRNRAP. The CDR3 loop spans 13 amino acids. The CDR3 protein is CASGWRGGDGYTF. The CDR3 DNA sequence: TGTGCTAGTGGATGGAGGGGCGGGGATGGCTACACCTTC.

The J gene is TRBJ2-3, the V gene TRBV9; TRBD2 matches 8 bases. After removal of 5 bases from V and 0 bases from J, the junction contained 8 bases not matched to a gene. This CDR3 has 16 residues. Germline CDR1 is SGDLS and CDR2 is YYNGEE. The DNA for the CDR3 is TGTGCCAGCAGTTCTACCTCTAGCGGGAGCACAGATACGCAGTATTTT. Residues: CASSSTSSGSTDTQYF.

V is TRBV6-6 and J is TRBJ2-7; perhaps TRBD2 as D (5 bases). Trimming shortened V by 6 bases and J by 3 bases, and 9 bases separated the two germline ends. The CDR3 runs to 12 residues. CDR1 is MNHNY, CDR2 SVGAGI, per germline (reference sequence). As DNA, the CDR3 is TGTGCCAGCAGGAGAGGGAACTACGAGCAGTACTTC. It translates to CASRRGNYEQYF.

A note on this clone: Germline is not matched at one junction end, which may reflect a read error. The chain uses TRBV7-7 and TRBJ2-5, with TRBD2 matching 10 bases. Germline V gives CDR1 SSHAT, CDR2 FNYEAQ (reference sequence). This CDR3 spans 15 amino acids. CDR3 sequence reads: CASSLRAGGQETQYF. The CDR3 DNA reads TGTGCTAGCAGCTTAAGAGCGGGGGGGCAAGAGACCCAGTACTTC.

V usage is TRBV27 and J usage is TRBJ1-3, with 8 bases aligning to TRBD1. The CDR3 runs 17 residues. V lost 3 bases, J lost 0 bases, and 7 bases stayed unmatched. Per the germline V gene, CDR1 is MNHEY and CDR2 is SMNVEV (reference sequence). The CDR3 nucleotides are TGTGCCAGCAGTTTTCAGGGACAGGACATCTCTGGAAACACCATATATTTT. Protein sequence: CASSFQGQDISGNTIYF.